This T cell receptor (beta chain) was captured by sequencing in a study of T cell changes during pregnancy in multiple sclerosis. This CDR3 region has 12 residues. V shed 6 bases, J shed 7 bases, and the junction held 5 bases outside the gene matches. Per the germline V gene, CDR1 is MNHEY and CDR2 is SMNVEV (reference sequence). Repertoires were generated with immunoSEQ multiplex PCR, while TCRdb's copy carries only in-frame clones and drops some. Here the sample spans over 9,000 clones, 84% being singletons. Sequenced here: CD8+ T cells from peripheral blood mononuclear cells, sampled after pregnancy. This chain links TRBV27 with TRBJ2-7; 8 nucleotides agree with TRBD2. This receptor was taken from a female donor in good health, enrolled as a control in a pregnancy study. The CDR3 region is CASRREAGEQYF. CDR3 coding DNA: TGTGCCAGCAGGCGGGAGGCAGGTGAGCAGTACTTC.